The sequence of this T cell receptor (beta chain) was determined in a study of tumor-infiltrating lymphocytes in glioblastoma multiforme. V shed 5 bases and J shed 4 bases, with 12 bases lying between them. The germline V gene has CDR1 SGHNT and CDR2 YENEEA. This CDR3 is 13 amino acids long. Three nested ARM-PCR rounds with V-beta and C-beta primers built TCRB libraries. These TCRB libraries lack any described unique molecular identifiers. One entry per CDR3 protein results from TCRdb running MiXCR on the multiplex PCR reads. The data show some 10,000 distinct CDR3 sequences, over 60% seen once. Source material: brain tumor tissue. This clonotype was obtained from a male donor with glioblastoma. The V call is TRBV11-3, the J call TRBJ2-7, with D tentatively TRBD2 (5 bases). CDR3 nucleotide sequence: TGTGCCAGCAGCCCTGGACTGGGTTACGAGCAGTACTTC. Its translation is CASSPGLGYEQYF.